The present T cell receptor beta chain was sequenced within a study of T cells in Graves' hyperthyroidism and ophthalmopathy. Researchers amplified the TCR beta CDR3 regions from RNA transcripts. The TCR CDR3 was amplified in a first-round RT-PCR using the HTBI primer set. One entry per CDR3 protein results from TCRdb running MiXCR on the multiplex PCR reads. This table holds a few hundred thousand distinct CDR3 sequences, around 19% found once. Study conclusions and caveats: Blood held most thyroid clonotypes expanded above 0.001 frequency. Through a model of 13 V-J features, ophthalmopathy was separated from stable hyperthyroidism.

Each diagnosis was grounded in clinical symptoms, serum thyroxine and TRAb, thyroid ultrasound, and orbital computed tomography. Approximately 10 ml of fresh peripheral blood supplied the PBMCs. Concerning this clonotype: What it binds is not known.

The germline V gene encodes CDR1 SGHNT and CDR2 YYREEE (reference sequence). V dropped 4 bases and J dropped 2 bases, with 8 bases sitting between them. The CDR3 covers 13 residues. The chain couples TRBV5-4 to TRBJ2-3; either TRBD1 or TRBD2 may fit D (6 bases each). This sequence originates from a man aged 35-49 years with Graves' hyperthyroidism. Material: blood. CDR3 sequence: CASSPGATDTQYF. DNA of the CDR3: TGTGCCAGCAGCCCGGGGGCCACAGATACGCAGTATTTT. Full variable domain (rest looked up from reference TRBV5-4 and TRBJ2-3): ETGVTQSPTHLIKTRGQQVTLRCSSQSGHNTVSWYQQALGQGPQFIFQYYREEENGRGNFPPRFSGLQFPNYSSELNVNALELDDSALYLCASSPGATDTQYFGPGTRLTVL.